The present TCR beta chain was sequenced within a study of blood T cells in healthy people across ages. A word on this clonotype: Antigen specificity is unknown.

Study-level findings and limits: Per million T cells, TCR beta diversity dropped about linearly as age rose. Changes seen in expanded clonotypes were possibly confounded by donor CMV status left unknown.

Each sample yielded at least 6.5 million isolated PBMCs. J lost 5 bases, V lost 4 bases, and 5 bases had no gene match. The CDR3 has 14 amino acids. Germline values: CDR1 LNHDA, CDR2 SQIVND (reference sequence). A sample-barcoded 5' primer and a J-beta primer mix were used in a second PCR of roughly 7 to 11 cycles. TCRdb reanalysed the 5' RACE reads using MiXCR and keeps one entry per CDR3 protein. The table includes roughly 800,000 distinct CDR3 sequences, around a quarter detected once. The same sample was also used in a study of T cells of mothers and their children. That source adds: In each mother, TCR beta CDR3 reads exceeded 9.5 million; in each child, they numbered approximately 3 million.

V usage is TRBV19 and J usage is TRBJ2-1; 7 bases align to TRBD1. Sequences were obtained from blood. This TCR derives from a boy aged 10-17 years in good health. The CDR3: CASSSRGTDNEQFF. Here the CDR3 DNA reads TGTGCCAGTAGTAGTAGGGGGACAGACAATGAGCAGTTCTTC.